These T cell receptor beta chains were read from a single sample in a study of blood T cell repertoires in COVID-19. TCRdb keeps only in-frame clones here, not all; method: immunoSEQ multiplex PCR. The sample contains approximately 150,000 clones, roughly 88% of which appear only once. Sequenced: peripheral blood. Receptors were obtained from a woman aged 60-75 years with acute or convalescent COVID-19. Each CDR3 is given with its conserved first and last residue. Each record gives: V gene, D gene, clone size, J gene, CDR3 DNA, CDR3 protein. D genes are given only for firm matches. Size is omitted from some rows. Given values are once, few, many or a class for expanded clones.

TRBV4-3	.	few	TRBJ1-1	TGCGCCAGCAGCCAAGATTCCACACAGGTCAGAACTGAAGCTTTCTTT	CASSQDSTQVRTEAFF
TRBV9	.	.	TRBJ1-6	TGTGCCAGCAGCGTAGAATCAGGGGTGAATTCACCCCTCCACTTT	CASSVESGVNSPLHF
TRBV19	TRBD1	.	TRBJ2-1	TGTGCCAGTAGTAATCTTAGGGACAGCAACCTCAATGAGCAGTTCTTC	CASSNLRDSNLNEQFF
TRBV28	TRBD1	.	TRBJ1-5	TGTGCCAGCAGTACAGGGGTCGGACAGCCCCAGCATTTT	CASSTGVGQPQHF
TRBV5-1	.	.	TRBJ1-3	TGCGCCAGCAGCTTGGGTACAGGGCAGGAGGGAAACACCATATATTTT	CASSLGTGQEGNTIYF
TRBV27	TRBD1	.	TRBJ2-3	TGTGCCAGCACCGGACAGGGCACAGATACGCAGTATTTT	CASTGQGTDTQYF
TRBV30	TRBD1	.	TRBJ1-5	TGTGCCTGGAGTATCAGGGGGAATCAGCCCCAGCATTTT	CAWSIRGNQPQHF
TRBV5-3	TRBD1	few	TRBJ1-1	TGTGCCAGAAGCTCAGTTCTCGGACAGGAAACAGCTTTCTTT	CARSSVLGQETAFF
TRBV11-3	TRBD1	.	TRBJ2-7	TGTGCCAGCAGCTTTACAGGGGGAGAGCAGTACTTC	CASSFTGGEQYF
TRBV24-1	TRBD2	.	TRBJ2-1	TGTGCCACCAGGCTAGCGGGGGGGCGTAGCTCCTACAATGAGCAGTTCTTC	CATRLAGGRSSYNEQFF
TRBV2	.	.	TRBJ2-3	TGTGCCAGCAGTGTACAAAGTTTCACAGATACGCAGTATTTT	CASSVQSFTDTQYF
TRBV7-9	.	.	TRBJ1-5	TGTGCCAGCACTACTGGGACACAAAATAGCAATCAGCCCCAGCATTTT	CASTTGTQNSNQPQHF
TRBV4-1	.	.	TRBJ1-1	TGCGCCAGCAGCCGCACCCGCGCGAACACTGAAGCTTTCTTT	CASSRTRANTEAFF
TRBV6-5	.	.	TRBJ2-2	TGTGCCAGCAGTTACGATAGCGGGAACACCGGGGAGCTGTTTTTT	CASSYDSGNTGELFF
TRBV6-1	TRBD1	.	TRBJ1-2	TGTGCCAGCAGTGAAGGACAGGGGGGTCTCTATGGCTACACCTTC	CASSEGQGGLYGYTF
TRBV30	.	.	TRBJ1-2	TGTGCCTGGACCGCTTTGGGGATGGGGGCCACGGGCTACACCTTC	CAWTALGMGATGYTF
TRBV6-5	.	.	TRBJ2-3	TGTGCCAGCAGTCGTCAGAGGACTTCCACAGATACGCAGTATTTT	CASSRQRTSTDTQYF
TRBV19	TRBD1	.	TRBJ1-1	TGTGCCAGTAGTCCGCGGGACAGGGGGAGGTTGTCTGAAGCTTTCTTT	CASSPRDRGRLSEAFF
TRBV6-6	.	.	TRBJ1-5	TGTGCCAGCTTGTCAACAGGTTATAGCAATCAGCCCCAGCATTTT	CASLSTGYSNQPQHF
TRBV11-2	.	.	TRBJ1-2	TGTGCCAGCAGCTTAGTACAGTCAGGAAGCTACACCTTC	CASSLVQSGSYTF
TRBV5-4	.	.	TRBJ1-1	TGTGCCAGCAGCGTGACAGCTGACACTGAAGCTTTCTTT	CASSVTADTEAFF
TRBV7-9	TRBD1	.	TRBJ1-3	TGTGCCAGTGGGCCAGGGGGCGCTGGAAACACCATATATTTT	CASGPGGAGNTIYF
TRBV7-9	.	.	TRBJ1-5	TGTGCCAGCAGCGACGGGGTTAGGAGGAGCAATCAGCCCCAGCATTTT	CASSDGVRRSNQPQHF
TRBV7-9	TRBD1	few	TRBJ2-2	TGTGCCAGTTTGGGGACAGGGAACACCGGGGAGCTGTTTTTT	CASLGTGNTGELFF
TRBV5-4	.	.	TRBJ2-3	TGTGCCAGCAGCCCCCCCGGGTCGGGAGATACGCAGTATTTT	CASSPPGSGDTQYF
TRBV9	.	.	TRBJ1-2	TGTGCCAGCAGCGTAGAGCGGGCCGGGTATGGCTACACCTTC	CASSVERAGYGYTF
TRBV5-6	.	.	TRBJ2-1	TGTGCCAGCAGCTTGGTGGCAACCTACAATGAGCAGTTCTTC	CASSLVATYNEQFF
TRBV7-2	.	.	TRBJ1-1	TGTGCCAGCTATAAACAGGGCACTGAAGCTTTCTTT	CASYKQGTEAFF
TRBV11-2	TRBD2	.	TRBJ2-7	TGTGCCAGCAGCTTAGTTAGGGGGGGACTAGCGGCATCCTACGAGCAGTACTTC	CASSLVRGGLAASYEQYF
TRBV24-1	.	.	TRBJ1-6	TGTGCCACCAGTGGGGCCGCAGGGACACCCCTCCACTTT	CATSGAAGTPLHF
TRBV19	TRBD1	.	TRBJ2-2	TGTGCCAGTAGCCGACAGGGTGGGGCCGCGAACACCGGGGAGCTGTTTTTT	CASSRQGGAANTGELFF
TRBV6-5	TRBD1	.	TRBJ2-7	TGTGCCAGCAGCCGTCGACAGGGCGGCGAGCAGTACTTC	CASSRRQGGEQYF
TRBV6-5	.	.	TRBJ1-1	TGTGCCAGCGGCTACAGTGGGAACACTGAAGCTTTCTTT	CASGYSGNTEAFF